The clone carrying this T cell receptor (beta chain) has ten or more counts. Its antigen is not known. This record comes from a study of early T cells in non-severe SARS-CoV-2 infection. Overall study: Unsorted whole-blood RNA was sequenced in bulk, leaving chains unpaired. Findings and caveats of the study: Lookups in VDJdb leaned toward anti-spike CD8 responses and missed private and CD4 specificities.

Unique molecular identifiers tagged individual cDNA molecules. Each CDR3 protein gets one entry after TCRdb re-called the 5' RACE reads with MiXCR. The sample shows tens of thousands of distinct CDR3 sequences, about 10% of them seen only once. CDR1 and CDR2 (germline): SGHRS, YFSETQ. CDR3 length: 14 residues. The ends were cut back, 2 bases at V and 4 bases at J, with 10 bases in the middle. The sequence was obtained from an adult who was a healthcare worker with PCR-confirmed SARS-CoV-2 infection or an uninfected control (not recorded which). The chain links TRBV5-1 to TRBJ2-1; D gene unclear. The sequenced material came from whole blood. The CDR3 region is CASSLGQEYNEQFF. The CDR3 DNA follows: TGCGCCAGCAGCTTAGGCCAGGAATACAATGAGCAGTTCTTC.